This T cell receptor (beta chain) was retrieved from a study of blood T cell repertoires in COVID-19. Method: immunoSEQ multiplex PCR; TCRdb's copy keeps in-frame clones and lacks some. Among 210,000 or so clones listed, 83% were seen once. Participant ages covered roughly 18 to 90 years across some 25 US areas. The CDR3 length is 12 residues. The V gene lost 4 bases and the J gene lost 1 base, with 7 bases spanning the gap. Germline V CDR1 and CDR2: GTSNPN, SVGIG (reference sequence). The rearrangement links TRBV30 to TRBJ1-1; D uncertain. The specimen was PBMCs or T cells enriched from blood (not recorded which). The receptor was derived from a woman in her forties or fifties who had been exposed to COVID-19. The CDR3 here is CAWKRTNTEAFF. The CDR3, as DNA: TGTGCCTGGAAGCGGACGAACACTGAAGCTTTCTTT.